These 9 T cell receptor beta chains were sequenced from one sample in a study of blood T cell repertoires in COVID-19. TCRdb's table, derived via immunoSEQ multiplex PCR, lists solely in-frame clones and lacks some. The sample has some 120,000 clones; around 90% are singletons. Sequenced sample: peripheral blood. The source is a man in his fifties or sixties with COVID-19, enrolled during active disease.

The V and J genes are TRBV2 and TRBJ2-5; TRBD2 agrees at 9 bases. Losses at the gene ends were 3 bases for V and 5 bases for J; bases not matched to a gene: 4. CDR3 length equals 14 residues. Germline V gives CDR1 SNHLY, CDR2 FYNNEI. CDR3 DNA: TGTGCCAGCAGTGATCTAGCGGGACTGGAGACCCAGTACTTC. Translation gives CASSDLAGLETQYF.

This chain joins TRBV10-1 and TRBJ2-7; D might be TRBD2 (5 bases). There are 14 residues in the CDR3. V lost 6 bases, J lost 7 bases, and 19 bases lay in between. Germline lookup yields CDR1 WNHNN and CDR2 SYGVQD (reference sequence). The CDR3 region has the DNA TGCGCCAGCAGGGAGGACGGGGTTACCAGGGAGCAGTACTTC. Translating gives CASREDGVTREQYF.

V is TRBV7-2 and J is TRBJ2-1; TRBD2 aligns across 9 bases. Trimming removed 5 bases from V and 0 bases from J; junction bases left unmatched: 11. Germline V gene lookup returns CDR1 SGHTA and CDR2 FQGNSA. This CDR3 has 18 amino acids. CDR3 in amino acids: CASSPGLARRSSYNEQFF. The CDR3 nucleotides read TGTGCCAGCAGCCCCGGACTAGCGCGGAGGAGCTCCTACAATGAGCAGTTCTTC.

The J gene is TRBJ2-1, the V gene TRBV3-1 (or the pseudogene TRBV3-2); 7 bases fit TRBD2. Per the germline V gene, CDR1 is LGHDT and CDR2 is YNNKEL (reference sequence). The CDR3 is made up of 14 amino acids. The V gene end was trimmed by 1 base and the J gene end by 9 bases; junction bases not matched to a gene: 6. The CDR3 protein is CASSQAAGRGEQFF. The CDR3 nucleotides are TGTGCCAGCAGCCAAGCGGCGGGGAGGGGTGAGCAGTTCTTC.

The chain couples TRBV2 to TRBJ1-5; TRBD1 matches at 8 bases. This CDR3 is 14 amino acids long. Germline V gene sequence: CDR1 SNHLY, CDR2 FYNNEI. Trimming cost V 4 bases and J 4 bases; bases outside gene matches: 3. CDR3 sequence: CASSGQGRNQPQHF. As DNA, the CDR3 is TGTGCCAGCAGTGGACAGGGGAGAAATCAGCCCCAGCATTTT.

The rearrangement joins TRBV6-5 to TRBJ1-5; 9 positions agree with TRBD1. CDR3 length: 13 amino acids. V gave up 6 bases and J gave up 7 bases; unmatched junction bases: 4. Per germline, CDR1 MNHEY and CDR2 SVGAGI. Here the CDR3 reads CASRRDREQPQHF. CDR3 DNA sequence: TGTGCCAGCAGGAGGGACAGGGAACAGCCCCAGCATTTT.

This sequence joins TRBV11-2 and TRBJ2-1, with TRBD2 as a possible D gene (5 bases). Germline V gene sequence: CDR1 SGHAT, CDR2 FQNNGV. V lost 3 bases and J 0 bases, leaving 12 bases between the germline ends. The CDR3 length is 16 residues. The CDR3: CASSFGIGSSYNEQFF. DNA of the CDR3: TGTGCCAGCAGCTTCGGGATCGGAAGCTCCTACAATGAGCAGTTCTTC.

This rearrangement joins TRBV3-1 (or the pseudogene TRBV3-2) to TRBJ1-1, with D maybe TRBD1 (6 bases). The CDR3 spans 14 residues. Germline V CDR1 and CDR2: LGHDT, YNNKEL (reference sequence). V lost 2 bases and J lost 1, with 8 bases in between. This CDR3 reads CASSQTTGNTEAFF. Written as DNA, the CDR3 is TGTGCCAGCAGCCAAACGACAGGGAACACTGAAGCTTTCTTT.

The chain combines TRBV6-2 or TRBV6-3 with TRBJ2-1; 7 nucleotides line up with TRBD2. Germline CDR1 reads MNHEY; CDR2 reads SVGEGT. The CDR3 has 17 amino acids. The ends lost 6 bases at V and 4 bases at J; junction bases unmatched: 15. The CDR3 DNA reads TGTGCCAGCAGCCCTCTCCTGGCGGGAGAGTTATACAATGAGCAGTTCTTC. Translation: CASSPLLAGELYNEQFF.